This entry lists 3 T cell receptor beta chains sequenced from one sample in a study of T-cell reconstitution after alpha-beta-depleted transplantation in children. Unique molecular identifiers were used in preparing the TCRbeta library. TCRdb redid the calling of the PCR reads with MiXCR, one entry per CDR3 protein. This table holds 200,000 or so distinct CDR3 sequences, about 6% found once. The material was PBMCs, obtained before TCRalphabeta/CD19-depleted stem cell transplant. The origin of the receptors is a girl under three years old with combined immunodeficiency, due to receive a stem cell transplant.

This clonotype has ten or more counts. The chain links TRBV20-1 to TRBJ2-1; D is unclear. V lost 5 bases, J lost 4 bases, and 12 bases lay in between. The CDR3 has 13 residues. The germline gives CDR1 DFQATT, CDR2 SNEGSKA (reference sequence). The CDR3 nucleotides are TGCAGTGCTTACCATCCGGGTTACAATGAGCAGTTCTTC. The encoded protein is CSAYHPGYNEQFF.

This clonotype was observed many times. The rearrangement uses TRBV24-1 and TRBJ2-3, with unresolved D. The CDR3 loop spans 13 amino acids. From germline, CDR1 is KGHDR and CDR2 SFDVKD. Trimming left V 3 bases short and J 0 bases short, with 3 bases between. In DNA form, the CDR3 reads TGTGCCACCAGTGATCTCAGCACAGATACGCAGTATTTT. It specifies CATSDLSTDTQYF.

Concerning this clonotype itself: This sequence may be a read error, since a much larger clone differs from it by one base. The CDR3 end shows no conserved phenylalanine or tryptophan, and so a read error is likely. The rearrangement joins TRBV6-1 to TRBJ2-7; TRBD2 matches at 10 bases. The CDR3 runs 14 residues. The junction had 4 bases not matched to a gene; V was cut back by 6 bases and J by 2 bases. Germline CDR1 and CDR2: MNHNS and SASEGT. The CDR3 sequence: CASRPSGGAYEQYC. CDR3 bases: TGTGCCAGCAGGCCAAGCGGGGGGGCCTACGAGCAGTACTGC.